The rows below give T cell receptor beta chains drawn from one sample of a study of T cell changes during pregnancy in multiple sclerosis. Sequencing was performed with immunoSEQ multiplex PCR; in TCRdb, only in-frame clones are kept and a portion is missing. This repertoire shows about 72,000 clones, about 89% found once; its top ten account for around 0.89%. The sample here was peripheral blood, taken in the second trimester of pregnancy. All receptors come from a female donor with multiple sclerosis, enrolled in a pregnancy study. Each CDR3 is given with its conserved first and last residue. The D gene is left open where the match is weak. A clone size is listed for some rows: how often the clone was seen (once, few, many), or a class if it is expanded.

V	J	D	size	DNA	CDR3
TRBV4-1	TRBJ2-1	TRBD2	NA	TGCGCCAGCAGCCTACCGGGACTAGCGAGCAATGAGCAGTTCTTC	CASSLPGLASNEQFF
TRBV4-3	TRBJ1-3	TRBD1	NA	TGCGCCAGCAGCCACATGGACAGGGACGGAAACACCATATATTTT	CASSHMDRDGNTIYF
TRBV4-1	TRBJ1-6	NA	NA	TGCGCCAGCAGCCAAGTTAGGGGTTCCTATAATTCACCCCTCCACTTT	CASSQVRGSYNSPLHF
TRBV5-1	TRBJ2-1	TRBD2	NA	TGCGCCAGCAGCACAACTAGCGGGGGGGTCTCTCGCAGCTCCTACAATGAGCAGTTCTTC	CASSTTSGGVSRSSYNEQFF
TRBV6-6	TRBJ1-5	TRBD1	NA	TGTGCCAGCAGTTACGGCGACAGGGGTCATCAGCCCCAGCATTTT	CASSYGDRGHQPQHF
TRBV30	TRBJ1-4	NA	few	TGTGCCTGGAGTGTAATGGGCCAGGGGATTGAAAAACTGTTTTTT	CAWSVMGQGIEKLFF
TRBV9	TRBJ2-3	TRBD2	NA	TGTGCCAGCAGCGTTAGCGGGGGGACCACAGATACGCAGTATTTT	CASSVSGGTTDTQYF
TRBV7-2	TRBJ1-1	TRBD1	NA	TGTGCCAGCAGCCTAAGACAGGGGGCCGGCACTGAAGCTTTCTTT	CASSLRQGAGTEAFF
TRBV9	TRBJ1-4	TRBD1	NA	TGTGCCAGCAGCGCGACAGGGGGGTTTGAAAAACTGTTTTTT	CASSATGGFEKLFF
TRBV2	TRBJ1-5	TRBD1	once	TGTGCCAGCAGTGTGGGACCTGACAGGGAAGGGCAGCCCCAGCATTTT	CASSVGPDREGQPQHF
TRBV21-1	TRBJ2-3	NA	NA	TGTGCCAGCAGCAAAGGAGCCCAAGGGGCAGATACGCAGTATTTT	CASSKGAQGADTQYF
TRBV28	TRBJ1-4	TRBD1	few	TGTGCCAGCAAATCCGGCCAGGGGGGTGAAAAACTGTTTTTT	CASKSGQGGEKLFF
TRBV4-1	TRBJ1-1	NA	NA	TGCGCCAGCAGCCAAGATATATCGAGCGAAGCTTTCTTT	CASSQDISSEAFF
TRBV18	TRBJ2-2	TRBD1	NA	TGTGCCAGCTCACCAAGACAGGGGGACACCGGGGAGCTGTTTTTT	CASSPRQGDTGELFF
TRBV2	TRBJ1-2	NA	NA	TGTGCCAGCAGTGAACAAGGGGGAACTTTTCGGTACACCTTC	CASSEQGGTFRYTF
TRBV6-1	TRBJ2-7	NA	NA	TGTGCCAGCAGTAGGACAGCTTCCTACGAGCAGTACTTC	CASSRTASYEQYF
TRBV5-6	TRBJ1-1	NA	NA	TGTGCCAGCAGCTTGGGGACACTGAACACTGAAGCTTTCTTT	CASSLGTLNTEAFF
TRBV30	TRBJ1-5	NA	NA	TGTGCCTGGAGTAAAGGGGGTAATCAGCCCCAGCATTTT	CAWSKGGNQPQHF
TRBV20-1	TRBJ1-2	NA	NA	TGCAGTGCTAATTACCTTAGCGGGGACACCTTC	CSANYLSGDTF
TRBV27	TRBJ1-2	NA	NA	TGTGCCAGCAGTTTAAGGGGCAACTATGGCTACACCTTC	CASSLRGNYGYTF
TRBV5-4	TRBJ2-1	TRBD1	NA	TGTGCCAGCAGCTTGGATGGGACAGGGGGCCTGACGAATGAGCAGTTCTTC	CASSLDGTGGLTNEQFF
TRBV10-3	TRBJ2-3	TRBD2	NA	TGTGCCATCAGAACCGGGACTAGCGGGGGTGATACGCAGTATTTT	CAIRTGTSGGDTQYF
TRBV30	TRBJ1-2	NA	NA	TGTGCCTGGGCTTCGGGAATTGAAGGCTACACCTTC	CAWASGIEGYTF
TRBV21-1	TRBJ1-5	NA	NA	TGTGCCAGCAGACACCCCAGGGGGATATATAGCAATCAGCCCCAGCATTTT	CASRHPRGIYSNQPQHF
TRBV14	TRBJ1-2	TRBD1	NA	TGTGCCAGCAGCCAGAGGGACAGGCCCACGTATGGCTACACCTTC	CASSQRDRPTYGYTF
TRBV5-4	TRBJ1-2	NA	NA	TGTGCCAGCAGCCGGGCAGGGTACGGTGGCTACACCTTC	CASSRAGYGGYTF
TRBV6-6	TRBJ1-1	NA	NA	TGTGCCAGCAGCCTACCGGCGGGGAACACTGAAGCTTTCTTT	CASSLPAGNTEAFF
TRBV9	TRBJ1-1	NA	NA	TGTGCCAGCAGCGTAGACAGGAACACTGAAGCTTTCTTT	CASSVDRNTEAFF
TRBV6-5	TRBJ1-2	NA	NA	TGTGCCAGCCGCCGCGGGATATCCTATGGCTACACCTTC	CASRRGISYGYTF
TRBV9	TRBJ2-2	TRBD2	NA	TGTGCCAGCACCCCGGGGGGGGGAAATACCGGGGAGCTGTTTTTT	CASTPGGGNTGELFF
TRBV7-3	TRBJ2-3	TRBD2	NA	TGTGCCAGCAGCCCCACTAGCGGGGCCGGGACAGATACGCAGTATTTT	CASSPTSGAGTDTQYF
TRBV5-1	TRBJ1-1	TRBD1	NA	TGCGCCAGCAGCTTGTTGGGACAGGGGCCCCGTTTCGCTGAAGCTTTCTTT	CASSLLGQGPRFAEAFF
TRBV11-2	TRBJ1-2	TRBD1	NA	TGTGCCAGCAGCTTAGGGACAGGGCCCGGCTACACCTTC	CASSLGTGPGYTF
TRBV6-5	TRBJ2-2	NA	NA	TGTGCCAGCAGCCCCCCTAGCATCGGCGGGGAGCTGTTTTTT	CASSPPSIGGELFF
TRBV29-1	TRBJ2-7	NA	NA	TGCAGCGTTGTGGGGGCAGGGGGGCCCTACGAGCAGTACTTC	CSVVGAGGPYEQYF
TRBV5-1	TRBJ2-3	TRBD1	many	TGCGCCAGCAGCCAGGACAGGGTTCCAGATACGCAGTATTTT	CASSQDRVPDTQYF
TRBV19	TRBJ2-1	NA	NA	TGTGCCAGTAGTATAGGTATCGGGGGATCCTACAATGAGCAGTTCTTC	CASSIGIGGSYNEQFF
TRBV20-1	TRBJ2-1	NA	NA	TGCAGTGCTAGAGATCGAGGTGAGCAGTTCTTC	CSARDRGEQFF
TRBV5-1	TRBJ1-2	NA	NA	TGCGCCAGCAGCTTGAGGAGGGTAGCTAACTATGGCTACACCTTC	CASSLRRVANYGYTF
TRBV9	TRBJ2-5	NA	NA	TGTGCCAGCAGCGTAGGGAGGACAGTACAAGAGACCCAGTACTTC	CASSVGRTVQETQYF
TRBV29-1	TRBJ1-2	NA	NA	TGCAGCACAGGGTTCGGTGGCTACACCTTC	CSTGFGGYTF
TRBV25-1	TRBJ2-7	NA	NA	TGTGCCAGCAGTGATTATACAGGAGAGCAGTACTTC	CASSDYTGEQYF
TRBV5-5	TRBJ1-2	NA	NA	TGTGCCAGCATCCGCGACCTACAGGTCTATGGCTGCACCTTC	CASIRDLQVYGCTF
TRBV4-2	TRBJ2-3	TRBD2	NA	TGTGCCAGCAGCCAAATCGGGCGGGGGGCTCCCACAGATACGCAGTATTTT	CASSQIGRGAPTDTQYF
TRBV11-3	TRBJ2-6	NA	NA	TGTGCCAGCAGCTTAGTGGGTCAGGATGGTTCTGGGGCCAACGTCCTGACTTTC	CASSLVGQDGSGANVLTF
TRBV13	TRBJ1-5	TRBD1	NA	TGTGCCAGCACCTCAGGGGGGGCGAATCAGCCCCAGCATTTT	CASTSGGANQPQHF
TRBV27	TRBJ2-3	TRBD2	NA	TGTGCCAGCAGTTTAGGACTAGCAACAGATACGCAGTATTTT	CASSLGLATDTQYF
TRBV5-4	TRBJ1-1	TRBD1	NA	TGTGCCAGCAGCTTGTGGACAGGCCCCTCGATGAACACTGAAGCTTTCTTT	CASSLWTGPSMNTEAFF
TRBV11-2	TRBJ1-1	NA	NA	TGTGCCAGCCGTACCCTTCGGGGGAGAACGAACACTGAAGCTTTCTTT	CASRTLRGRTNTEAFF
TRBV7-2	TRBJ2-3	TRBD1	NA	TGTGCCAGCACCCCGACAGGGCTAACAGATACGCAGTATTTT	CASTPTGLTDTQYF
TRBV7-3	TRBJ2-3	TRBD1	NA	TGTGCCAGCAGCCCCGAAGTGTTCGGGACAGGGCCCACAGATACGCAGTATTTT	CASSPEVFGTGPTDTQYF
TRBV15	TRBJ1-4	TRBD1	NA	TGTGCCACCAGCAGTGGGACAGCAACTAATGAAAAACTGTTTTTT	CATSSGTATNEKLFF
TRBV4-1	TRBJ2-5	TRBD1	NA	TGCGCCAGCAGCGACCTTGGGACAGGGGCCCCTGGGACCCAGTACTTC	CASSDLGTGAPGTQYF
TRBV6-5	TRBJ2-5	NA	NA	TGTGCCAGCAGTTACTTTCCGGGGGGCCAACAAGAGACCCAGTACTTC	CASSYFPGGQQETQYF
TRBV5-5	TRBJ1-4	TRBD1	NA	TGTGCCAGCAGCTTGGAGGGACAGGGGGTTGAAAAACTGTTTTTT	CASSLEGQGVEKLFF
TRBV10-3	TRBJ2-7	NA	once	TGTGCCATCAGTGTAAAACAGGCCTCCTACGAGCAGTACTTC	CAISVKQASYEQYF
TRBV6-4	TRBJ2-3	TRBD1	NA	TGTGCCAGCAGAGCCCAGGGGGCCCACACAGATACGCAGTATTTT	CASRAQGAHTDTQYF
TRBV7-3	TRBJ2-3	TRBD1	NA	TGTGCCAGCAGGGGACCATCGCAGGGGGCACTCACAGATACGCAGTATTTT	CASRGPSQGALTDTQYF